These 24 T cell receptor beta chains share one sample of origin, sequenced in a study of T cell changes during pregnancy in multiple sclerosis. Measured with immunoSEQ multiplex PCR; TCRdb has only the in-frame clones, and not every one. The sample lists tens of thousands of clones, around nine tenths seen once, with 1.5% to 2% in the top ten. The material was peripheral blood, obtained in the first trimester of pregnancy. Every receptor here comes from a female donor in good health, enrolled as a control in a pregnancy study.

In regard to this clone: Germline and junction disagree at one end, which may indicate a read error. This chain links TRBV5-5 with TRBJ1-2; 9 positions agree with TRBD1. The CDR3 is 17 residues long. Germline V gene data show CDR1 as SGHKS and CDR2 as YYEKEE (reference sequence). CDR3 loop: CASSYEKAPVPGQGPSF. CDR3 bases: TGTGCCAGCAGCTACGAAAAGGCGCCCGTCCCGGGACAGGGTCCAAGCTTC.

This clone has just a few counts. V is TRBV9 and J is TRBJ2-7; 11 bases fit TRBD2. Germline lookup yields CDR1 SGDLS and CDR2 YYNGEE. The CDR3 consists of 17 residues. The V and J ends lost 3 bases and 3 bases, in that order; junction bases with no gene match: 11. CDR3 residues: CASSESPSGLADYEQYF. As DNA, the CDR3 is TGTGCCAGCAGCGAGAGCCCCTCGGGACTAGCGGACTACGAGCAGTACTTC. Looking up the rest from reference TRBV9 and TRBJ2-7 gives the full variable domain: DSGVTQTPKHLITATGQRVTLRCSPRSGDLSVYWYQQSLDQGLQFLIQYYNGEERAKGNILERFSAQQFPDLHSELNLSSLELGDSALYFCASSESPSGLADYEQYFGPGTRLTVT.

The chain carries TRBV5-3 and TRBJ2-7; TRBD2 matches 10 bases. TRBV5-3 is reported as an ORF; its role is uncertain. The CDR3 loop spans 15 amino acids. The V and J ends lost 5 bases and 4 bases, in that order; junction bases with no gene match: 9. As DNA, the CDR3 is TGTGCCAGAAGGCTAGCGGGGGAGACCTCTTACGAGCAGTACTTC. Translating gives CARRLAGETSYEQYF.

The chain combines TRBV11-2 with TRBJ1-4; 7 bases align to TRBD1. This CDR3 region has 15 residues. Germline V gene data show CDR1 as SGHAT and CDR2 as FQNNGV. V shed 4 bases and J 7 bases; nucleotides not matched to a gene: 9. CDR3 loop: CASSSMTGFIEKLFF. The CDR3 DNA reads TGTGCCAGCAGCTCCATGACAGGGTTTATTGAAAAACTGTTTTTT. The whole variable domain, filled in from reference TRBV11-2 and TRBJ1-4, reads EAGVAQSPRYKIIEKRQSVAFWCNPISGHATLYWYQQILGQGPKLLIQFQNNGVVDDSQLPKDRFSAERLKGVDSTLKIQPAKLEDSAVYLCASSSMTGFIEKLFFGSGTQLSVL.

A note on this clone: A read error may produce the germline difference seen at one junction end. The chain recombines TRBV7-7 with TRBJ2-5; TRBD2 matches at 8 bases. Germline CDR1 SSHAT, CDR2 FNYEAQ (reference sequence). This CDR3 spans 13 amino acids. The CDR3 DNA sequence: TGTGCTAGCAGCCCGGGGGGGGAAGAGACCCAGTACTTC. Translated, it gives CASSPGGEETQYF.

The chain joins TRBV9 to TRBJ2-5; the D gene is possibly TRBD2 (5 bases). V lost 4 bases and J 2 bases, leaving 15 bases between the germline ends. Germline loops: CDR1 SGDLS, CDR2 YYNGEE. The CDR3 has 15 amino acids. CDR3 DNA: TGTGCCAGCAGCCCCCAGGCGAGGGAGCAAGAGACCCAGTACTTC. Amino acid sequence: CASSPQAREQETQYF.

V usage is TRBV11-2 and J usage is TRBJ2-1; 11 bases match TRBD2. The CDR3 spans 19 residues. V trimming: 6 bases; J trimming: 2 bases; junction bases outside the gene matches: 15. The germline V gene has CDR1 SGHAT and CDR2 FQNNGV. CDR3 nucleotide sequence: TGTGCCAGCAGTTTTGGGGCGGGTAGCGGGAGGGTTGCCTACAATGAGCAGTTCTTC. This codes for CASSFGAGSGRVAYNEQFF.

This clone has only one observation. The chain couples TRBV2 to TRBJ1-2; D perhaps matches TRBD1 (5 bases). Germline V CDR1 and CDR2: SNHLY, FYNNEI. Trimming cost V 6 bases and J 1 base, with 12 bases left between them. This CDR3 has 14 amino acids. CDR3 loop: CASRTDGFNYGYTF. As DNA, the CDR3 is TGTGCCAGCAGGACAGACGGGTTTAACTATGGCTACACCTTC.

V is TRBV6-5 and J is TRBJ2-1, with 11 bases identical to TRBD2. The CDR3 covers 16 residues. CDR1 and CDR2 from the germline V gene are MNHEY and SVGAGI. J lost 9 bases, V lost 0 bases, and 7 bases had no gene match. Here the CDR3 reads CASSYSSGGLAGEQFF. CDR3 in DNA: TGTGCCAGCAGTTACTCAAGTGGTGGACTAGCGGGTGAGCAGTTCTTC.

V usage is TRBV11-2 and J usage is TRBJ1-2; D call uncertain. CDR3 length: 13 amino acids. V lost 1 base and J lost 3, with 6 bases in between. Per germline, CDR1 SGHAT and CDR2 FQNNGV. DNA of the CDR3: TGTGCCAGCAGCTTAGTAAGAGACTATGGCTACACCTTC. As protein: CASSLVRDYGYTF.

The V call is TRBV11-2, the J call TRBJ1-3; a possible D gene is TRBD1 (6 bases). Trimming cost V 0 bases and J 0 bases, with 18 bases left between them. The CDR3 loop spans 19 amino acids. Germline V gives CDR1 SGHAT, CDR2 FQNNGV. CDR3 DNA: TGTGCCAGCAGCTTAGATTTTATCGCTGGACAGAGCTCTGGAAACACCATATATTTT. The encoded protein is CASSLDFIAGQSSGNTIYF.

V gene TRBV7-9 combines with J gene TRBJ2-7; tentative D call: TRBD1 (5 bases). This CDR3 region has 13 residues. V was shortened by 1 base and J by 3 bases, with 7 bases between the two germline ends. Looked up from germline, CDR1 is SEHNR and CDR2 is FQNEAQ (reference sequence). Here the CDR3 reads CASSLEGVYEQYF. The DNA of the CDR3 is TGTGCCAGCAGCTTAGAAGGGGTCTACGAGCAGTACTTC.

This chain links TRBV6-1 with TRBJ1-5; 9 nucleotides align to TRBD1. There are 13 residues in the CDR3. CDR1 MNHNS and CDR2 SASEGT come from the germline V gene. Trimming cost V 5 bases and J 7 bases; bases outside gene matches: 3. CDR3 residues: CASSRDRVQPQHF. CDR3 bases: TGTGCCAGCAGTAGGGACAGGGTCCAGCCCCAGCATTTT.

The chain is built from TRBV6-6 and TRBJ1-5, with a tentative D call TRBD1 (5 bases). Germline CDR1 is MNHNY and CDR2 is SVGAGI (reference sequence). Trimming stripped 2 bases from V and 3 bases from J, with 11 bases between. The CDR3 covers 15 residues. CDR3 in amino acids: CASSYPAGDNQPQHF. In nucleotides, the CDR3 is TGTGCCAGCAGTTACCCGGCGGGGGACAATCAGCCCCAGCATTTT.

The chain is built from TRBV27 and TRBJ1-1; 7 bases fit TRBD1. Per germline, CDR1 MNHEY and CDR2 SMNVEV (reference sequence). The CDR3 is 17 amino acids. The junction had 12 bases not matched to a gene; V was cut back by 5 bases and J by 0 bases. This CDR3 is CASSLLTRDRMNTEAFF. The DNA of the CDR3 is TGTGCCAGCAGTCTACTAACCCGGGACAGAATGAACACTGAAGCTTTCTTT.

The chain uses TRBV21-1 and TRBJ2-7; TRBD2 was called by the table and not checked on the DNA. TRBV21-1 is marked as a pseudogene. CDR3 length: 12 residues. The CDR3 nucleotides read TGTGCCCCCGTGGGGGGTATAGGCGAGCAGTACTTC. Encoded protein: CAPVGGIGEQYF.

V is TRBV2 and J is TRBJ2-3; D is perhaps TRBD2 (6 bases). V lost 5 bases and J 4 bases, leaving 16 bases between the germline ends. The CDR3 extends over 15 amino acids. Per the germline V gene, CDR1 is SNHLY and CDR2 is FYNNEI. The CDR3 spells CASSTSNGLPDTQYF. The DNA for the CDR3 is TGTGCCAGCAGTACTAGCAATGGACTCCCAGATACGCAGTATTTT. Drawing the rest from reference TRBV2 and TRBJ2-3, the complete variable domain is EPEVTQTPSHQVTQMGQEVILRCVPISNHLYFYWYRQILGQKVEFLVSFYNNEISEKSEIFDDQFSVERPDGSNFTLKIRSTKLEDSAMYFCASSTSNGLPDTQYFGPGTRLTVL.

This sequence joins TRBV7-2 and TRBJ2-1, with D possibly matching TRBD2 (6 bases). Germline loops: CDR1 SGHTA, CDR2 FQGNSA. The CDR3 consists of 14 residues. Trimming pared 3 bases from V and 6 bases from J, leaving 12 bases between. The CDR3, as DNA: TGTGCCAGCAGCTTTCAGACTAGAGGCAATGAGCAGTTCTTC. It is translated as CASSFQTRGNEQFF.

The chain joins TRBV29-1 to TRBJ2-7, with TRBD2 matching 7 bases. Germline V gene lookup returns CDR1 SQVTM and CDR2 ANQGSEA. V trimming: 3 bases; J trimming: 4 bases; junction bases outside the gene matches: 3. This CDR3 comprises 12 residues. CDR3 in DNA: TGCAGCGTTGAGGCGGGGGAATACGAGCAGTACTTC. It specifies CSVEAGEYEQYF.

The chain uses TRBV5-8 and TRBJ2-1; tentatively, D is TRBD2 (7 bases). The V gene's germline CDR1 is SGHTS and CDR2 YDEGEE. The CDR3 consists of 15 residues. Deletions cut 3 bases from V and 2 bases from J, with 12 bases between. CDR3 protein: CASSWRGGAYNEQFF. For the CDR3, the DNA is TGTGCCAGCAGCTGGAGGGGGGGGGCCTACAATGAGCAGTTCTTC.

The V gene is TRBV28, the J gene TRBJ1-3, with D maybe TRBD1 (6 bases). From germline, CDR1 is MDHEN and CDR2 SYDVKM. Trimming cost V 4 bases and J 6 bases, with 13 bases left between them. The CDR3 length is 14 residues. CDR3 nucleotides: TGTGCCAGCAGTTCACAGGGTATGGAAAACACCATATATTTT. Translation gives CASSSQGMENTIYF.

The J gene is TRBJ2-7, the V gene TRBV6-5; TRBD1 is a possible D gene (6 bases). In germline, CDR1 is MNHEY, CDR2 SVGAGI. V was trimmed by 6 bases and J by 0 bases, leaving 12 bases between them. CDR3 length equals 14 residues. CDR3 region: CASSWGHVSYEQYF. The CDR3 DNA sequence: TGTGCCAGCAGCTGGGGACACGTCTCCTACGAGCAGTACTTC.

This clone was detected once. The chain couples TRBV10-3 to TRBJ2-7; the D gene is possibly TRBD2 (7 bases). Trimming shortened V by 1 base and J by 2 bases, and 18 bases separated the two germline ends. CDR1 ENHRY and CDR2 SYGVKD come from the germline V gene. The CDR3 sequence is 17 residues long. The DNA for the CDR3 is TGTGCCATCAGTGAGTTTGGCCCGGGGGGCCACCCCTACGAGCAGTACTTC. It is translated as CAISEFGPGGHPYEQYF.

CDR3 residues: CASSSPSNGTYEQYF. The CDR3 DNA follows: TGTGCCAGCAGCTCCCCTTCGAACGGGACCTACGAGCAGTACTTC. The genes are TRBV11-3 and TRBJ2-7; a possible D gene is TRBD2 (5 bases). Trimming left V 4 bases short and J 2 bases short, with 15 bases between. CDR3 length: 15 residues. Per germline, CDR1 SGHNT and CDR2 YENEEA.